Given below is one TCR beta chain in context. This specimen belongs to a study of blood T cell repertoires in COVID-19. About the research overall: Whether acute or convalescent, the COVID-19 samples came from the United States, Italy and Spain. T cells, B-cell-depleted T cells, or PBMCs supplied cDNA or gDNA.

V trimming: 5 bases; J trimming: 1 base; junction bases outside the gene matches: 7. This CDR3 contains 16 residues. Germline V gene sequence: CDR1 MNHEY, CDR2 SMNVEV (reference sequence). Original handling: Amplification from reference gene primers served as the basis for estimated nucleated cell counts. The protocol was immunoSEQ multiplex PCR, while the TCRdb copy is restricted to in-frame clones and leaves out a portion. Clone size and V and J calls were adopted from that table, with D and trimming inferred from the DNA. The top ten hold roughly 3.5% of the sample, which has 150,000 to 200,000 clones, approximately 83% seen once.

The chain couples TRBV27 to TRBJ1-1; 10 bases line up with TRBD1. The sample was peripheral blood. The receptor's source is a man aged 55 to 70 with acute or convalescent COVID-19. This CDR3 is CASSPTWDRGNTEAFF. CDR3 nucleotide sequence: TGTGCCAGCAGTCCGACCTGGGACAGGGGGAACACTGAAGCTTTCTTT.